The source of this T cell receptor beta chain is a study of T cell repertoires in cytomegalovirus infection. Study at large: Matching HLA type, along with CMV infection, was indicated by public TCR beta signatures.

Study-level findings and limits: It was HLA-C-restricted CMV-specific TCR beta clonotypes that dominated the response ex vivo. Identification of carriers of CMV plus the relevant HLA was performed using cumulative public TCR beta family frequency.

TCRdb ran MiXCR on the reads and lists one entry per CDR3 protein. The sample shows 200,000 to 300,000 distinct CDR3 sequences, approximately 9% of them seen only once. The CDR3 is 12 amino acids. CDR1 and CDR2 (germline): DFQATT, SNEGSKA (reference sequence). Trimming cost V 6 bases and J 5 bases, with 12 bases left between them. On this clonotype itself: Its antigen remains unidentified.

The V gene is TRBV20-1, the J gene TRBJ2-3; a weak D match, TRBD2 (6 bases). This TCR was recovered from a human donor in good health (CMV status not recorded). Some clones in this sample may be carry-over from other donors' samples. What was sequenced was PBMCs. In DNA, the CDR3 is TGCAGTGCGGCCTGGAGGGGAGATACGCAGTATTTT. Its translation: CSAAWRGDTQYF.